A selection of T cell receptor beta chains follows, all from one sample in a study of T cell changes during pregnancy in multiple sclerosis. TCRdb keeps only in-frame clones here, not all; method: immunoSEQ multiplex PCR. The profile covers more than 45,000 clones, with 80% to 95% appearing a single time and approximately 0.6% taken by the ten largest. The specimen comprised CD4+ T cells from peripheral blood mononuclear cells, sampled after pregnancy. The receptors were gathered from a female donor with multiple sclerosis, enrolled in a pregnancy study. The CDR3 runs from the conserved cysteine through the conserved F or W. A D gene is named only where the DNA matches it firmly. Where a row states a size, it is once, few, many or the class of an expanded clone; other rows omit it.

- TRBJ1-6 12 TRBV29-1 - TGCAGCGGTGAGGGCCCAAATTCACCCCTCCACTTT CSGEGPNSPLHF
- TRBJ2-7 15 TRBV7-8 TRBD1 TGTGCCAGCAGCCCGGGACAGGGAGGGCTTTACGAGCAGTACTTC CASSPGQGGLYEQYF
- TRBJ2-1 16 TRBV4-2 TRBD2 TGTGCCAGCAGCCCTTATAGCGGGGGGGCTGGGGATGAGCAGTTCTTC CASSPYSGGAGDEQFF
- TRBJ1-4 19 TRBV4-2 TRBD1 TGTGCCAGCAGCCGATCTCCGGGACAGGGGGCGATGACTAATGAAAAACTGTTTTTT CASSRSPGQGAMTNEKLFF
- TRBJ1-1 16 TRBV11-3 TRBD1 TGTGCCAGCAGCTTATATGGACAGGGAAAAGGCACTGAAGCTTTCTTT CASSLYGQGKGTEAFF
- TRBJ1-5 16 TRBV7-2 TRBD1 TGTGCCAGCAGCCTGAGCGGACAGGGAGTGGGTCAGCCCCAGCATTTT CASSLSGQGVGQPQHF
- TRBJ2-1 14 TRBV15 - TGTGCCACCAGCAGAGATCTCGGGGACAATGAGCAGTTCTTC CATSRDLGDNEQFF
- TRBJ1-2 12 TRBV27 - TGTGCCAGCAGTTTCCGAGGAGGTGGCTACACCTTC CASSFRGGGYTF
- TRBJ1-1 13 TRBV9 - TGTGCCAGCAGCGTAGAGGAGGGAACTGAAGCTTTCTTT CASSVEEGTEAFF
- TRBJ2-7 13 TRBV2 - TGTGCCAGCTGGAGTCCCAGGGTACGTGTGCAGTACTTC CASWSPRVRVQYF
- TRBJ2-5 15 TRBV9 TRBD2 TGTGCCAGCAGCGTAGGACTAGCAGCACCAGAGACCCAGTACTTC CASSVGLAAPETQYF
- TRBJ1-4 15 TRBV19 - TGTGCCAGTAGTATTTTGTGGAGTGTTAATGAAAAACTGTTTTTT CASSILWSVNEKLFF
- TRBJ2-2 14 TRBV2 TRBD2 TGTGCCAGCACCGGGGAGCGGGGCACCGGGGAGCTGTTTTTT CASTGERGTGELFF
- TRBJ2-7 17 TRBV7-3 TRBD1 TGTGCCAGCAGCTTTTCCACGACCTGGACAGGGATCTACGAGCAGTACTTC CASSFSTTWTGIYEQYF
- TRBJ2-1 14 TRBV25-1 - TGTGCCAGCAGTGCGGAGGTACCCTACAATGAGCAGTTCTTC CASSAEVPYNEQFF
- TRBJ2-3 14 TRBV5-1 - TGCGCCAGCATTCTAGACAGTCGCACAGATACGCAGTATTTT CASILDSRTDTQYF
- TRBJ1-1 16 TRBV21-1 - TGTGCCAGCAGCAAGCTGAAGCGGAGTTTGAACACTGAAGCTTTCTTT CASSKLKRSLNTEAFF
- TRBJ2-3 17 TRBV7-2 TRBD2 TGTGCCAGCAGCCCTTCGGGCCTAGCGGGGGGTTCAGATACGCAGTATTTT CASSPSGLAGGSDTQYF
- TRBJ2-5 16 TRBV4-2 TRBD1 TGTGCCAGCAGCCAAGCTTACAGGGGTGCGCAAGAGACCCAGTACTTC CASSQAYRGAQETQYF
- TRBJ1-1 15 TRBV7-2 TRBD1 TGTGCCAGCAGGATCCGGGACAGGGTAAACACTGAAGCTTTCTTT CASRIRDRVNTEAFF
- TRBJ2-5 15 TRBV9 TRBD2 TGTGCCAGCAGCCCGAGCGGGGGGGCCGGAGAGACCCAGTACTTC CASSPSGGAGETQYF
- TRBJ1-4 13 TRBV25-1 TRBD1 TGTGCCACCCACAGGGGGCCTAATGAAAAACTGTTTTTT CATHRGPNEKLFF
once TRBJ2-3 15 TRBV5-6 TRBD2 TGTGCCAGCAGTTTAGCGGGGGGGCTTAGAGATACGCAGTATTTT CASSLAGGLRDTQYF
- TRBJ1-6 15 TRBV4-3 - TGCGCCAGCAGCCAAGACCGGACAGTCCCTTCACCCCTCCACTTT CASSQDRTVPSPLHF
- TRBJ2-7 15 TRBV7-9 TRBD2 TGTGCCAGCAGCCGGGGCCTAGCGGGGGAAGGCGAGCAGTACTTC CASSRGLAGEGEQYF
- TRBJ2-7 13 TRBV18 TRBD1 TGTGCCAGCTCACCATTAGACAGGGGCGAGCAGTACTTC CASSPLDRGEQYF
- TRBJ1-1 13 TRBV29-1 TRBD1 TGCAGCGTCAACAGGGGTCTTACCACTGAAGCTTTCTTT CSVNRGLTTEAFF
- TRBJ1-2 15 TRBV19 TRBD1 TGTGCCAGTACCCCTCAACCACAGGGGAGGAGTGGCTACACCTTC CASTPQPQGRSGYTF
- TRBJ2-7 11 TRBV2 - TGTGCCAGCAGTGCGGTCTACGAGCAGTACTTC CASSAVYEQYF
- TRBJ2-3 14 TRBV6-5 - TGTGCCAGCAGCCTAGTAGGGGCGGCAGATACGCAGTATTTT CASSLVGAADTQYF
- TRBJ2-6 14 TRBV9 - TGTGCCAGCTGTACAGGGCCTGGGGCCAACGTCCTGACTTTC CASCTGPGANVLTF
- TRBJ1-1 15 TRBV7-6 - TGTGCCAGCAGCAGCCAACACCAGTGGAGCACTGAAGCTTTCTTT CASSSQHQWSTEAFF
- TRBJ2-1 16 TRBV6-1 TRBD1 TGTGCCAGCAGTGAAGCGCGACAGGGCCCCTACAATGAGCAGTTCTTC CASSEARQGPYNEQFF
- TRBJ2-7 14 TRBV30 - TGTGCCTGGGTAAACAGTAGACGCTCCTACGAGCAGTACTTC CAWVNSRRSYEQYF
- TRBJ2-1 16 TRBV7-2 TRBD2 TGTGCCAGCAGCCGGACTAGCGGGGGGGCAGGCGGAGAGCAGTTCTTC CASSRTSGGAGGEQFF
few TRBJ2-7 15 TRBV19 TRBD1 TGTGCCAGTAGTAGGATGGGGACAGGGAACTACGAGCAGTACTTC CASSRMGTGNYEQYF
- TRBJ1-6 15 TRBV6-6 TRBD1 TGTGCCAGCAGTCTCCTCGGACAGGGTGACTCACCCCTCCACTTT CASSLLGQGDSPLHF
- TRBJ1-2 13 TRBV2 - TGTGCCAGCAGTGAAGGGGACATCTATGGCTACACCTTC CASSEGDIYGYTF
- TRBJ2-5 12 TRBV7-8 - TGTGCCAGCAGTCTGTACCAAGAGACCCAGTACTTC CASSLYQETQYF
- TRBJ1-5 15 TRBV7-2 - TGTGCCAGCAGCTTAGGGGGGGGCCCCAATCAGCCCCAGCATTTT CASSLGGGPNQPQHF
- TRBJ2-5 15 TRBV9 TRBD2 TGTGCCAGCAGCGAGGGGACTAGGGGACAAGAGACCCAGTACTTC CASSEGTRGQETQYF
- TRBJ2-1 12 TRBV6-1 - TGTGCCAGCAGTGAACAGGGTTATGAGCAGTTCTTC CASSEQGYEQFF
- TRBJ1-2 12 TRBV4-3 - TGCGCCAGCAGCCAAGGCAGGGGAGGCTACACCTTC CASSQGRGGYTF
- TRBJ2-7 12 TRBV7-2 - TGTGCCAGCAGCCAGGGAACCTACGAGCAGTACTTC CASSQGTYEQYF
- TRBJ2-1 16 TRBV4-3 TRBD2 TGCGCCAGCAGCCAAGGCGGGACTAGCGGGGGAGGTGAGCAGTTCTTC CASSQGGTSGGGEQFF
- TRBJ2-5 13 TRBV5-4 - TGTGCCAGCAGCTTTTCCCCTCAAGAGACCCAGTACTTC CASSFSPQETQYF
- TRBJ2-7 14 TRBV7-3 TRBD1 TGTGCCAGCAGCTTAAGGCCAGGGGGCTACGAGCAGTACTTC CASSLRPGGYEQYF
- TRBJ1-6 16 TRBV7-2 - TGTGCCAGCAGGCTGCAAGGGGCTTTCTATAATTCACCCCTCCACTTT CASRLQGAFYNSPLHF
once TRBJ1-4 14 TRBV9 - TGTGCCAGCAGCGTCGAGCCGGGGGGTGAAAAACTGTTTTTT CASSVEPGGEKLFF
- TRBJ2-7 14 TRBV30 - TGTGCCTGGAGTGTACGCAGGGACTCCTACGAGCAGTACTTC CAWSVRRDSYEQYF
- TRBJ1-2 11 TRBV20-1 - TGCAGTGCGCCAGGGAACTATGGCTACACCTTC CSAPGNYGYTF
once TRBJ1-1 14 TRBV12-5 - TGTGCTAGTGAGGCAGGGCGGATGAACACTGAAGCTTTCTTT CASEAGRMNTEAFF
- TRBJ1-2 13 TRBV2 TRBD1 TGTGCCAGCAGTAAAGAGGACAGGGACGGCTACACCTTC CASSKEDRDGYTF
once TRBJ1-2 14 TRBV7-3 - TGTGCCAGCAGCCTTAAGGGTGGCGGGACGGGCTACACCTTC CASSLKGGGTGYTF
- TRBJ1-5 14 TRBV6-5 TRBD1 TGTGCCACACAGGGGCACGGGGTTAATCAGCCCCAGCATTTT CATQGHGVNQPQHF
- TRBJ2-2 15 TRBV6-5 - TGTGCCAGCAGTTACCAGATGGAGGTCACCGGGGAGCTGTTTTTT CASSYQMEVTGELFF
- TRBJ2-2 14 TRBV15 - TGTGCCACCAGCAGAGGACAGATCACCGGGGAGCTGTTTTTT CATSRGQITGELFF
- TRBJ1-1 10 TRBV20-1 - TGCAGCCCCTTCGGCACTGAAGCTTTCTTT CSPFGTEAFF
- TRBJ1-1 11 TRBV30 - TGTGCCTGGAAACAGGACGGTGAAGCTTTCTTT CAWKQDGEAFF